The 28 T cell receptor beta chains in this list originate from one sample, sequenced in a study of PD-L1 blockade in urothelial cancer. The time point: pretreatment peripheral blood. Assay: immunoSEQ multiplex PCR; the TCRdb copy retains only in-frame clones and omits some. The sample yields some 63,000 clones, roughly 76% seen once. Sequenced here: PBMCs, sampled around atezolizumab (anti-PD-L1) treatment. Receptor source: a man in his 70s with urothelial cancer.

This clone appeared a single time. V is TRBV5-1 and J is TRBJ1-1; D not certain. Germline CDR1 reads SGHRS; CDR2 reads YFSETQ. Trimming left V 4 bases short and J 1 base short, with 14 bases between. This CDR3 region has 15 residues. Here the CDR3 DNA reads TGCGCCAGCAGCGCTTTAGGCTCGGGGAACACTGAAGCTTTCTTT. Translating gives CASSALGSGNTEAFF.

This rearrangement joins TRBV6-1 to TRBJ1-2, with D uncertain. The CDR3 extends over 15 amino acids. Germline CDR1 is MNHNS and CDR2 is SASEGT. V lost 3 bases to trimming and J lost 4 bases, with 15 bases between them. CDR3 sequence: CASSDQGPLAYGYTF. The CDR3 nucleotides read TGTGCCAGCAGTGACCAAGGCCCGCTAGCCTATGGCTACACCTTC.

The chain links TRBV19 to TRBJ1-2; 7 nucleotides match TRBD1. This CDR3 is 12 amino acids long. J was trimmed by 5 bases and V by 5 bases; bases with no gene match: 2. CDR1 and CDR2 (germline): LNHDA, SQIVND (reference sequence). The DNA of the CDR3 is TGTGCCAGTAGTGACAGGGCGTATGGCTACACCTTC. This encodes CASSDRAYGYTF.

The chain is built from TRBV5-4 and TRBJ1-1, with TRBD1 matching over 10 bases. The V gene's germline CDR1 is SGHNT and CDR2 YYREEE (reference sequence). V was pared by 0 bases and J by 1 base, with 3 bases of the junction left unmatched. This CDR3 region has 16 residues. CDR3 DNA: TGTGCCAGCAGCTTGGACGGGACAGGGGAGAACACTGAAGCTTTCTTT. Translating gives CASSLDGTGENTEAFF.

The CDR3: CASSQAQITGELFF. The CDR3 DNA follows: TGTGCCAGCAGCCAAGCACAGATCACCGGGGAGCTGTTTTTT. This chain connects TRBV4-2 to TRBJ2-2; unclear D gene. Per germline, CDR1 LGHNA and CDR2 YNFKEQ. The V end lost 1 base, the J end lost 4 bases, and 7 bases lay between the germline ends. The CDR3 covers 14 residues.

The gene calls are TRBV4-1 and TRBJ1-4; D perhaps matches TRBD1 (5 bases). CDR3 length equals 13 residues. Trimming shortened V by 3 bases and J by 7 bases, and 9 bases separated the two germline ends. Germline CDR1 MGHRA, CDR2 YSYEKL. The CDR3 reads CASSHPGGEKLFF. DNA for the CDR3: TGCGCCAGCAGCCACCCGGGGGGTGAAAAACTGTTTTTT.

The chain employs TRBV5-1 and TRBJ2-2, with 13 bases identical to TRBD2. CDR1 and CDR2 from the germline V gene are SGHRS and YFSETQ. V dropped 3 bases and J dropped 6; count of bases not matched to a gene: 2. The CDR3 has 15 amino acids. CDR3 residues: CASSSTSGRAGELFF. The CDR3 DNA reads TGCGCCAGCAGCTCCACTAGCGGGAGGGCCGGGGAGCTGTTTTTT.

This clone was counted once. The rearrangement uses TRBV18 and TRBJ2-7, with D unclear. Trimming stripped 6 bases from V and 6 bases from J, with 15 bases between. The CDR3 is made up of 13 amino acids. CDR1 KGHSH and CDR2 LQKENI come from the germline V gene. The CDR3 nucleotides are TGTGCCAGCTCCCCTAGTCAAACTGGCGAGCAGTACTTC. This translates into CASSPSQTGEQYF. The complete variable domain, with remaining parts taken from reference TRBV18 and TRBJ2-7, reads NAGVMQNPRHLVRRRGQEARLRCSPMKGHSHVYWYRQLPEEGLKFMVYLQKENIIDESGMPKERFSAEFPKEGPSILRIQQVVRGDSAAYFCASSPSQTGEQYFGPGTRLTVT.

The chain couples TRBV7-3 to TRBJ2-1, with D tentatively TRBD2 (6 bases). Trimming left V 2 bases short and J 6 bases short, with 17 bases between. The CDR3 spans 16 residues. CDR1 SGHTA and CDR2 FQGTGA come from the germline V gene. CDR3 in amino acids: CASSLHPGEPSNEQFF. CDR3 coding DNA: TGTGCCAGCAGCTTACACCCGGGAGAACCGTCCAATGAGCAGTTCTTC.

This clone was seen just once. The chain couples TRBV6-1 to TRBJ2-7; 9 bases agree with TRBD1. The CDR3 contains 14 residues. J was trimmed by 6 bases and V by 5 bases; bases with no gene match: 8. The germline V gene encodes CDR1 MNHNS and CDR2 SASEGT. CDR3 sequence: CASSRTGDWVEQYF. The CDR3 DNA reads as TGTGCCAGCAGTCGGACAGGGGATTGGGTCGAGCAGTACTTC.

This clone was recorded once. CDR3: CASSAAGTSGTWEQFF. In nucleotides, the CDR3 is TGTGCCAGCAGCGCCGCCGGGACTAGCGGGACATGGGAGCAGTTCTTC. The chain joins TRBV7-3 to TRBJ2-1, with 13 bases identical to TRBD2. The V gene's germline CDR1 is SGHTA and CDR2 FQGTGA. The CDR3 has 16 residues. The junction had 11 bases not matched to a gene; V was cut back by 5 bases and J by 10 bases.

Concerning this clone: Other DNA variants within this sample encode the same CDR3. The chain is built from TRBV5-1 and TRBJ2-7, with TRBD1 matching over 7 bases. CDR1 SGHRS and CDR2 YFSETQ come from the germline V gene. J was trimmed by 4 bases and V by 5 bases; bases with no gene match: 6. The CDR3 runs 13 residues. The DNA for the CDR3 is TGCGCCAGCAGTTCAGGGGACAGATACGAGCAGTACTTC. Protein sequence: CASSSGDRYEQYF.

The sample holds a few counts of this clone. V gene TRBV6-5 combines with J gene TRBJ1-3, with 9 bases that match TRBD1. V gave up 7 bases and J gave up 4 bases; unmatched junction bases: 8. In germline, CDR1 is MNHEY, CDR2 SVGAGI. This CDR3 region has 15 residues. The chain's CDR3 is CASTLNRGPGNTIYF. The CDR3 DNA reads TGTGCCAGCACCTTAAACAGGGGGCCCGGAAACACCATATATTTT.

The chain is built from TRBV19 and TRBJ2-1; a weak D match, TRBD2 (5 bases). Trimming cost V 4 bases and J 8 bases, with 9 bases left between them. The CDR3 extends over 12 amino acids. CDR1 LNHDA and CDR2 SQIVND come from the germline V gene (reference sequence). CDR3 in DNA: TGTGCCAGTAGTACCCGGGAAGATGAGCAGTTCTTC. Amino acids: CASSTREDEQFF.

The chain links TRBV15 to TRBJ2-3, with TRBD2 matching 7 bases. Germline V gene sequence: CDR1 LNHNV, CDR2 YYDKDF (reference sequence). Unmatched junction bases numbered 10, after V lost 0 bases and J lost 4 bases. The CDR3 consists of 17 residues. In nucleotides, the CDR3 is TGTGCCACCAGCAGAGAGAAGTCAGGGAGGGGCTCAGATACGCAGTATTTT. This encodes CATSREKSGRGSDTQYF.

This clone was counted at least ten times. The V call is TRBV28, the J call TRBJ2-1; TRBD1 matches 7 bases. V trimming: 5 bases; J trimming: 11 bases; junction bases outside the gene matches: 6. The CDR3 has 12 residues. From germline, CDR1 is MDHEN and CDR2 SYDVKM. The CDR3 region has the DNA TGTGCCAGCAGTCCTCCCAGGGGGAAGCAGTTCTTC. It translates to CASSPPRGKQFF. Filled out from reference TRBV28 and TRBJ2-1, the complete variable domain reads DVKVTQSSRYLVKRTGEKVFLECVQDMDHENMFWYRQDPGLGLRLIYFSYDVKMKEKGDIPEGYSVSREKKERFSLILESASTNQTSMYLCASSPPRGKQFFGPGTRLTVL.

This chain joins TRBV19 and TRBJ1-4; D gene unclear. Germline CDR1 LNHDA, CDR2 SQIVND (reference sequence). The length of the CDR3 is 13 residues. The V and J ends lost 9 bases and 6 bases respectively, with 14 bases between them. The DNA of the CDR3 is TGTGCCAGCGGGGAAGGGAGGGATGAAAAACTGTTTTTT. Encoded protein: CASGEGRDEKLFF.

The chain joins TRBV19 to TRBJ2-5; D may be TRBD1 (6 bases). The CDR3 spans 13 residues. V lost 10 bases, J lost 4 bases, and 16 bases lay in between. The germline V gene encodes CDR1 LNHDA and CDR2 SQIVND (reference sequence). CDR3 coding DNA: TGTGCCACCGCGCCCAGGGGCCGAGAGACCCAGTACTTC. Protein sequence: CATAPRGRETQYF.

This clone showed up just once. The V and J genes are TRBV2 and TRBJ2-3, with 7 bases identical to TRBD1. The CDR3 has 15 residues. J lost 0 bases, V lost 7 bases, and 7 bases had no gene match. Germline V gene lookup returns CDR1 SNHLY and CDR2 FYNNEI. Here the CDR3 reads CASTKGQYSTDTQYF. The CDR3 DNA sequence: TGTGCCAGCACCAAGGGACAGTATAGCACAGATACGCAGTATTTT.

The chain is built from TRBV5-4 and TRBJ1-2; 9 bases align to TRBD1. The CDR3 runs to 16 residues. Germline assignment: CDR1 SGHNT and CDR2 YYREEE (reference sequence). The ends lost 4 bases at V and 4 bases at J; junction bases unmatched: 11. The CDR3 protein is CASSPRDRASSYGYTF. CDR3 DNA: TGTGCCAGCAGCCCCCGGGACAGGGCGTCTTCCTATGGCTACACCTTC.

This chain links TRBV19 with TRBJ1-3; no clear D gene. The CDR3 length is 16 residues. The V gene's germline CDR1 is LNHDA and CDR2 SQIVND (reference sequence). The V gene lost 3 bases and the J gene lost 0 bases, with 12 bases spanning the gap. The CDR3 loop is CASSISRTLSGNTIYF. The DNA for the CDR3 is TGTGCCAGTAGTATTTCCAGAACCCTCTCTGGAAACACCATATATTTT.

The CDR3, as DNA: TGCGCCAGCAGCTTGGGCACCCTAAGCAATCAGCCCCAGCATTTT. It translates to CASSLGTLSNQPQHF. The V gene is TRBV5-1, the J gene TRBJ1-5; no clear D gene. There are 15 residues in the CDR3. From germline, CDR1 is SGHRS and CDR2 YFSETQ. Trimming pared 0 bases from V and 1 base from J, leaving 8 bases between.

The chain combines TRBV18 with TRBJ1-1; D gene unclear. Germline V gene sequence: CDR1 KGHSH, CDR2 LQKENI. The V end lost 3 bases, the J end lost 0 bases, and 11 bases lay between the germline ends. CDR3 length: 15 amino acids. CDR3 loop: CASSPRSSVNTEAFF. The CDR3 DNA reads TGTGCCAGCTCACCGAGGAGTTCAGTGAACACTGAAGCTTTCTTT.

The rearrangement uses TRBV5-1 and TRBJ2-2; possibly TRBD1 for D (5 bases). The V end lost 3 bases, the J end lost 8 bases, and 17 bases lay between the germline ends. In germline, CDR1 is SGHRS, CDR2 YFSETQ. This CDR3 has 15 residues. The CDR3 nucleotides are TGCGCCAGCAGCTCAGCGACAGCCCTTTGGGGGGAGCTGTTTTTT. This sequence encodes CASSSATALWGELFF. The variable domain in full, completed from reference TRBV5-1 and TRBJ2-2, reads KAGVTQTPRYLIKTRGQQVTLSCSPISGHRSVSWYQQTPGQGLQFLFEYFSETQRNKGNFPGRFSGRQFSNSRSEMNVSTLELGDSALYLCASSSATALWGELFFGEGSRLTVL.

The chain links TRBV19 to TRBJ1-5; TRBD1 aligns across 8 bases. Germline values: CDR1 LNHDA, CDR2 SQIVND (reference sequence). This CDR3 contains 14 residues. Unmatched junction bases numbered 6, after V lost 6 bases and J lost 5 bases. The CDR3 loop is CASRGDRGYQPQHF. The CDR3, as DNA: TGTGCCAGTAGGGGCGACAGGGGCTATCAGCCCCAGCATTTT.

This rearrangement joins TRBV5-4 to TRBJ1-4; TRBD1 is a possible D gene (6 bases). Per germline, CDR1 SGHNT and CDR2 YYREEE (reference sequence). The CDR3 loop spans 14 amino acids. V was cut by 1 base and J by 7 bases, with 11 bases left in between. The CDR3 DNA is TGTGCCAGCAGCTTGACAGGGTTCGGTGAAAAACTGTTTTTT. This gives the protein CASSLTGFGEKLFF.

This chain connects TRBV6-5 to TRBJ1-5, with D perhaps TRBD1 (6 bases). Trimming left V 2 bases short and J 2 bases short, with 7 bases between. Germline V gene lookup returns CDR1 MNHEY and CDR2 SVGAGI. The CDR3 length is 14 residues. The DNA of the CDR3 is TGTGCCAGCAGTTACAGACAGGGCAATCAGCCCCAGCATTTT. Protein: CASSYRQGNQPQHF.

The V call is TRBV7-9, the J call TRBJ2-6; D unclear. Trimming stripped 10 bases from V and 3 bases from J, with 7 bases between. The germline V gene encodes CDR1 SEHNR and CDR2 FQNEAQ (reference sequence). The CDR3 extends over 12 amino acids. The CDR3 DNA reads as TGTGCCACAGGTTTTGGGGCCAACGTCCTGACTTTC. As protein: CATGFGANVLTF. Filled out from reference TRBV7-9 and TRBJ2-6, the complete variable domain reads DTGVSQNPRHKITKRGQNVTFRCDPISEHNRLYWYRQTLGQGPEFLTYFQNEAQLEKSRLLSDRFSAERPKGSFSTLEIQRTEQGDSAMYLCATGFGANVLTFGAGSRLTVL.